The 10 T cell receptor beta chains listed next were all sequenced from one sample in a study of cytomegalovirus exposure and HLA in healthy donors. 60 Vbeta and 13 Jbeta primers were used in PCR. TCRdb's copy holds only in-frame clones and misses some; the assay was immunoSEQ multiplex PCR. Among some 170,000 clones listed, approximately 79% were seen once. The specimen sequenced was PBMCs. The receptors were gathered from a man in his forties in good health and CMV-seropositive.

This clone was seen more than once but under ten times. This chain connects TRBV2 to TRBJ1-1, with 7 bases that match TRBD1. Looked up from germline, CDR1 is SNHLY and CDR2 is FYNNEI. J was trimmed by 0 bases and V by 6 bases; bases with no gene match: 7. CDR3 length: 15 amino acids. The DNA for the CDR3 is TGTGCCAGCAGCGTCGGGACAGCTATGAACACTGAAGCTTTCTTT. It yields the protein CASSVGTAMNTEAFF.

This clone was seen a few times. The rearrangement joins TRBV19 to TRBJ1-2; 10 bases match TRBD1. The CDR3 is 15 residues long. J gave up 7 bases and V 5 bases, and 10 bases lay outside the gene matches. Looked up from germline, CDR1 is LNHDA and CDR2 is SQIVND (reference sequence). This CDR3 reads CASSALGQGRVGYTF. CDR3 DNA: TGTGCCAGTAGTGCCTTGGGACAGGGGAGGGTTGGCTACACCTTC.

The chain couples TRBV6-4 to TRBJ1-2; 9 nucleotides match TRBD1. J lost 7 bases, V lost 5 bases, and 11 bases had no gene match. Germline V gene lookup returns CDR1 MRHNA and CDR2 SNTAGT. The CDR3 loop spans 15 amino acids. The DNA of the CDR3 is TGTGCCAGCAGTAGGCTACAGGGGGCGATAGGTGGCTACACCTTC. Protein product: CASSRLQGAIGGYTF.

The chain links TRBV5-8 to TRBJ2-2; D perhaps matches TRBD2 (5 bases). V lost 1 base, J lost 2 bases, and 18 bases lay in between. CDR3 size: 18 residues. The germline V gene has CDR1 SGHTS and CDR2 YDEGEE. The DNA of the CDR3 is TGTGCCAGCAGCTTGCGGGCGGGTCAACATTTAAACACCGGGGAGCTGTTTTTT. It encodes CASSLRAGQHLNTGELFF.

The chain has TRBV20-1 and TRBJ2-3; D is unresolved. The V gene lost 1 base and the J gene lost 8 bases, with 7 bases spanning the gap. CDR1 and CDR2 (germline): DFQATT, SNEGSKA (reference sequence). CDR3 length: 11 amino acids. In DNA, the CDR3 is TGCAGTGCTAGAGCAGGTAGTACGCAGTATTTT. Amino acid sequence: CSARAGSTQYF.

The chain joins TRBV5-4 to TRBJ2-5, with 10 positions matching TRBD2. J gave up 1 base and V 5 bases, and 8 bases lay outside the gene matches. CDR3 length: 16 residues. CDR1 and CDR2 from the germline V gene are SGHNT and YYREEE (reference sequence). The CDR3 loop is CASSPRTSGPQETQYF. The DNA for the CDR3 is TGTGCCAGCAGTCCTCGGACTAGCGGACCCCAAGAGACCCAGTACTTC.

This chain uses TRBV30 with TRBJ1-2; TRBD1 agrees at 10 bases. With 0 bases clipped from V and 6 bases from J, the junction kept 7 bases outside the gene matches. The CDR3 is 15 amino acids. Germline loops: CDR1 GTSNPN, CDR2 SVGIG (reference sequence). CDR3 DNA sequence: TGTGCCTGGAGTGTAATGGACAGGGGGATTGATGGCTACACCTTC. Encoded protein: CAWSVMDRGIDGYTF.

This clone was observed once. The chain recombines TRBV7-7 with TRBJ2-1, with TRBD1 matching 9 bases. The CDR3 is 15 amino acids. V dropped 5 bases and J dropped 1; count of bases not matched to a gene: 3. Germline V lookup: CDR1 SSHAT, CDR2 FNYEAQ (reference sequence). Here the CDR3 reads CASSAGTGSYNEQFF. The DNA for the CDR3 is TGTGCCAGCAGCGCCGGGACAGGGTCCTACAATGAGCAGTTCTTC.

The CDR3 here is CASSSVGNTIYF. CDR3 DNA sequence: TGTGCCAGCAGCTCGGTAGGAAACACCATATATTTT. V gene TRBV11-2 combines with J gene TRBJ1-3; D gene unclear. V shed 4 bases and J shed 4 bases, with 5 bases lying between them. Germline V gives CDR1 SGHAT, CDR2 FQNNGV. This CDR3 has 12 residues.

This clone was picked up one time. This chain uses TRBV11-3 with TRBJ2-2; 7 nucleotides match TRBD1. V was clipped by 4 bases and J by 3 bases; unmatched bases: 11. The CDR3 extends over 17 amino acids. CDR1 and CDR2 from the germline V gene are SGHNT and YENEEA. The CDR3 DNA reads TGTGCCAGCAGCTCCCGAAAATCCGGGACAGACACCGGGGAGCTGTTTTTT. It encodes CASSSRKSGTDTGELFF.